Listed here is a single T cell receptor beta chain. One end of the junction varies from germline; a read error may be responsible. Amplification of TCR beta CDR3 regions was performed using RNA transcripts as template. HTBI primers were used for first-round RT-PCR of the TCR CDR3. TCRdb recomputed calls from the multiplex PCR reads with MiXCR, one row per CDR3 protein. Here the sample spans fewer than 200,000 distinct CDR3 sequences, about a sixth being singletons. This entry is derived from a study of T cells in Graves' hyperthyroidism and ophthalmopathy. Germline-derived CDR1 and CDR2 are MRHNA and SNTAGT. The CDR3 extends over 16 amino acids.

The TCR originated in a woman aged 45-65 years with Graves' hyperthyroidism. Sequenced material: blood. V usage is TRBV6-4 and J usage is TRBJ1-2; 7 bases fit TRBD1. The CDR3 region has the DNA TGTGCCAGCAGTTACTCCGGGGACAGCTATTACTATGGCTACACCTTC. This codes for CASSYSGDSYYYGYTF.